This entry concerns a single T cell receptor (beta chain). Using its own MiXCR run on the RT-PCR reads, TCRdb lists one record per CDR3 protein. The sample lists more than 550,000 distinct CDR3 sequences, about 11% seen once, with roughly 10% in the top ten. These data are taken from a study of response to subunit inactivated influenza vaccine. Per the germline V gene, CDR1 is SGHAT and CDR2 is FQDESV (reference sequence). V lost 5 bases and J lost 4; bases outside the gene matches: 8. This CDR3 region has 16 residues. The sequence was collected from a man aged 50-59 years who received an inactivated influenza vaccine. This chain uses TRBV11-1 with TRBJ2-1, with TRBD2 matching over 10 bases. The input for sequencing was PBMCs from blood, taken on the day of vaccination. CDR3 sequence reads: CASSPSLAGAYNEQFF. CDR3 in DNA: TGTGCCAGCAGCCCATCGCTAGCGGGAGCTTACAATGAGCAGTTCTTC.